This paragraph covers one TCR beta chain sequence. From germline, CDR1 is SGHTS and CDR2 YDEGEE. Trimming removed 0 bases at V and 5 bases at J, with 11 bases between. This CDR3 has 15 amino acids. Profiling relied on immunoSEQ multiplex PCR, and the TCRdb table lists in-frame clones only, not all of them. The sample carries 35,000 to 45,000 clones, 87% recorded once. This entry belongs to a study of T cell changes during pregnancy in multiple sclerosis. This chain uses TRBV5-8 with TRBJ1-4; D is undetermined. This TCR derives from a female donor with multiple sclerosis, enrolled in a pregnancy study. Sequencing was performed on CD4+ T cells from peripheral blood mononuclear cells, taken after pregnancy. The CDR3 spells CASSLGARWNEKLFF. DNA of the CDR3: TGTGCCAGCAGCTTGGGGGCGCGCTGGAATGAAAAACTGTTTTTT. Using reference TRBV5-8 and TRBJ1-4 for the parts outside the CDR3, the full variable domain is EAGVTQSPTHLIKTRGQQATLRCSPISGHTSVYWYQQALGLGLQFLLWYDEGEERNRGNFPPRFSGRQFPNYSSELNVNALELEDSALYLCASSLGARWNEKLFFGSGTQLSVL.